This note documents a single T cell receptor beta chain sequence. Its antigen is undetermined. This specimen belongs to a study of CXCR3-negative and CXCR3-positive naive CD8 T cells. Background on the study: Per library, roughly 1.4 +/- 0.3 million reads; 120 million to 150 million TRB reads overall.

Study-wide results and limits: Relative to memory CD8+ cells, whose diversity was much lower, both naive subsets had comparably high diversity. Researchers report that CXCR3-positive naive cells carry more hydrophobic TRB CDR3s than CXCR3-negative naive cells. Similar TRBV-TRBJ gene usage was seen in naive CXCR3-negative and CXCR3-positive cells, but not in memory cells.

5' RACE that incorporated UMI labels was used to prepare the TRB cDNA libraries. TCRdb re-called the 5' RACE reads, yielding one record per CDR3 amino acid sequence without DNA. The sample spans about 86,000 distinct CDR3 sequences; the ten largest clones claim approximately 0.82%. The naive CD8+ gate required CD45RO-CCR7+CD27+CD95- phenotype. CDR1 and CDR2 (germline): SGHDT, YYEEEE. The CDR3 runs 14 residues. The chain recombines TRBV5-6 with TRBJ2-3. Sequenced material: naive CXCR3+ CD8+ T cells from blood. The sample's subset: CD45RO-CCR7+CD27+CD95- naive CD8+ T cells expressing CXCR3 (TNR3+). The receptor was isolated from a human donor in good health. Some clones in this sample may be carry-over from other donors' samples. The CDR3 region is CASSLGSKRDTQYF.